This record concerns one TCR beta chain sequence. The antigen is not known. Sequenced by immunoSEQ multiplex PCR; TCRdb stores in-frame clones only, minus some. The sample carries about 36,000 clones, about three quarters recorded once. During colonoscopy, one to two rectal pinch biopsies were collected. This entry comes from a study of pediatric ulcerative colitis. Across the study: Most patients had pancolitis, and two had left-sided colitis.

With 2 bases clipped from V and 6 bases from J, the junction kept 14 bases outside the gene matches. The CDR3 totals 17 residues. CDR1 is MNHEY and CDR2 is SMNVEV in the germline V gene (reference sequence). Study-wide points: Rectal pinch biopsies may include blood-derived T cells. In rectum, acute severe colitis had expanded clones and less diversity.

This TCR was sampled from a boy younger than 18 with moderate ulcerative colitis. Specimen: gut tissue. This chain joins TRBV27 and TRBJ2-7; 9 positions agree with TRBD2. CDR3 in DNA: TGTGCCAGCAGTTTAAGGGGCGGGAGGGAAAGAAGAAGCGAGCAGTACTTC. It yields the protein CASSLRGGRERRSEQYF.